The clone carrying this T cell receptor beta chain was picked up many times. Its specificity is unknown. Template switching, a step in the protocol, added a universal primer site, and cDNA carried unique molecular identifiers. TCRdb called the 5' RACE reads again in MiXCR, with one record for every CDR3 protein. The table has roughly 150,000 distinct CDR3 sequences, around 3.5% seen once. The data were taken from a study of identical twins. The study's findings and limits: Rather than following the same donors, the conclusions depended on cross-sectional statistical analysis. There was an excess of low generation probability in the out-of-frame alpha sequences that twins shared.

In every case, the donor was a healthy Caucasian. What was sequenced was memory T cells sorted from blood. This clonotype was sampled from a man between 18 and 29 years old in good health.

The CDR3 loop reads CSVGGDGTDTQYF. CDR3 DNA: TGCAGCGTTGGGGGAGACGGCACAGATACGCAGTATTTT. V is TRBV29-1 and J is TRBJ2-3; tentatively, D is TRBD2 (5 bases). The ends were cut back, 4 bases at V and 1 base at J, with 9 bases in the middle. Per the germline V gene, CDR1 is SQVTM and CDR2 is ANQGSEA. There are 13 residues in the CDR3.